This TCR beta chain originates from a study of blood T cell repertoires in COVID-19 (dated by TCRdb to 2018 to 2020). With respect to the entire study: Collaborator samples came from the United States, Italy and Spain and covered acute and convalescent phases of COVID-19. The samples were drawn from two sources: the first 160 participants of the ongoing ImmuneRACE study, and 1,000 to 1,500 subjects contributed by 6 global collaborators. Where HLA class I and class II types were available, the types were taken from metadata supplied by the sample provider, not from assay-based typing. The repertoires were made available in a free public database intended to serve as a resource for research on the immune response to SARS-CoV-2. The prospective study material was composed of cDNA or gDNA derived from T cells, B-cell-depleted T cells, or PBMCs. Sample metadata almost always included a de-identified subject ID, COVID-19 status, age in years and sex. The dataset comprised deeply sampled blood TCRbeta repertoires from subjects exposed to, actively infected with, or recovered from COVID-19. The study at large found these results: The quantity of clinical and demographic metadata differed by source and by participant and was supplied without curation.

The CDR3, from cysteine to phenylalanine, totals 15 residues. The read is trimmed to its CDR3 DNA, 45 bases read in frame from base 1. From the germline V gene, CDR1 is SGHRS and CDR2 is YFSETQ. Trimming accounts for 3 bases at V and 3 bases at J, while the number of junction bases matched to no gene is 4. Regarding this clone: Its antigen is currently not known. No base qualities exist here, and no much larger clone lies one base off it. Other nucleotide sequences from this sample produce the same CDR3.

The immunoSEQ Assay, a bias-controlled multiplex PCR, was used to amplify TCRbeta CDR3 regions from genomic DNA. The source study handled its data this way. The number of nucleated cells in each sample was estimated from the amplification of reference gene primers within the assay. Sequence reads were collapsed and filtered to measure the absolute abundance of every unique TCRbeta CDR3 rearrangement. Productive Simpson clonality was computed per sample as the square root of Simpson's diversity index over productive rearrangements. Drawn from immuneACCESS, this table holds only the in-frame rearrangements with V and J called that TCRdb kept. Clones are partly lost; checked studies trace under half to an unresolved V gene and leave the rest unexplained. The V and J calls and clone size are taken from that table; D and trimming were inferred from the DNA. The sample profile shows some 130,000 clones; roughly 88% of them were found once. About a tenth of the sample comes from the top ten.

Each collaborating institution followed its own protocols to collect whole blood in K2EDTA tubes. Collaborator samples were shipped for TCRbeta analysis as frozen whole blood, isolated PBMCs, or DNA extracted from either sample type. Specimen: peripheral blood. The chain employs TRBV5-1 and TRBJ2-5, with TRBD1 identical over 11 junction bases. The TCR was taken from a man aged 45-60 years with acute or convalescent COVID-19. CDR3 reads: CASSSGTGGEETQYF. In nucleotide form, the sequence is TGCGCCAGCAGCTCCGGGACAGGGGGTGAAGAGACCCAGTACTTC.